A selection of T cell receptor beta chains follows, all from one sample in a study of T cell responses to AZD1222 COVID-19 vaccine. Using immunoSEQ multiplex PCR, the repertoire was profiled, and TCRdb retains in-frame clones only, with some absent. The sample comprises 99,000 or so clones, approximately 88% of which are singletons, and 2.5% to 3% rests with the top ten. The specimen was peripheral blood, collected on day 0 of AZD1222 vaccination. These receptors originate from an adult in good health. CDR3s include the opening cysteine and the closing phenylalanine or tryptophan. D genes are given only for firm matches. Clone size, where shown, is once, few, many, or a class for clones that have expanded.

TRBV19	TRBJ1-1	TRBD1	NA	TGTGCCAGTAGGGCGACAGGGAGGTGGAACATGAACACTGAAGCTTTCTTT	CASRATGRWNMNTEAFF
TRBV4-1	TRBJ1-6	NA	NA	TGCGCCAGCAGCCAAGAGGGAACAGAACCATCGGTAAATTCACCCCTCCACTTT	CASSQEGTEPSVNSPLHF
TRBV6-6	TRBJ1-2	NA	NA	TGTGCCAGCAGTTACCCCACAACCTACTATGGCTACACCTTC	CASSYPTTYYGYTF
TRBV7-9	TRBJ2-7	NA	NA	TGTGCCAGCAGCTTAACAGGTACCCACGAGCAGTACTTC	CASSLTGTHEQYF
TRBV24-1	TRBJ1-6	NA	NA	TGTGCCACCCAACAGACGATGGATTCACCCCTCCACTTT	CATQQTMDSPLHF
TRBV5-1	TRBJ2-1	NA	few	TGCGCCAGCAGCTTGGGAGCCCAGAACTACAATGAGCAGTTCTTC	CASSLGAQNYNEQFF
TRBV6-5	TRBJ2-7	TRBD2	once	TGTGCCAGCGCCGGGGGAGGGGACTCCTACGAGCAGTACTTC	CASAGGGDSYEQYF
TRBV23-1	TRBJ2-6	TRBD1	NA	TGCGCCAGCAGTCAATCTCGGACAGGGTGGGCTGGGGCCAACGTCCTGACTTTC	CASSQSRTGWAGANVLTF
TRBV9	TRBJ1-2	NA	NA	TGTGCCAGCAACGCTGGACGATATTCGGGCTACACCTTC	CASNAGRYSGYTF
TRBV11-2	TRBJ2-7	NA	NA	TGTGCCAGCAGCTTCACAGGCGAACGCTACGAGCAGTACTTC	CASSFTGERYEQYF
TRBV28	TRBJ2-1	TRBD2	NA	TGTGCCAGCAGTTTACAACGGGGGGTCGGGCAGTTCTTC	CASSLQRGVGQFF
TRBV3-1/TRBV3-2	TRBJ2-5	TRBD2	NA	TGTGCCAGCAGCCAAGCGGGAGCGGGGGGGCCCTTCGAGACCCAGTACTTC	CASSQAGAGGPFETQYF
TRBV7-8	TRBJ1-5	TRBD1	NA	TGTGCCAGCAGCGGACACCGGGACAGAAATCAGCCCCAGCATTTT	CASSGHRDRNQPQHF
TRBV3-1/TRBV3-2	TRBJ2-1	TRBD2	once	TGTGCCAGCAGCCAAGAACGACTAGCGGGGGGGAATGAGCAGTTCTTC	CASSQERLAGGNEQFF
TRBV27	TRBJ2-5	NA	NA	TGTGCCAGCAGTTTATCGGGGTACCAAGAGACCCAGTACTTC	CASSLSGYQETQYF
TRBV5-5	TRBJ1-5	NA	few	TGTGCCAGCAGCTTGGGGGCGGGCTACAATCAGCCCCAGCATTTT	CASSLGAGYNQPQHF
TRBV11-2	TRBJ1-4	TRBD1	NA	TGTGCCAGCAGCTTAAGGACAGGGGGCGTGACTAATGAAAAACTGTTTTTT	CASSLRTGGVTNEKLFF
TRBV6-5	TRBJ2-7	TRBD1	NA	TGTGCCACCTTAGGACAGGCAAGCTCCTACGAGCAGTACTTC	CATLGQASSYEQYF
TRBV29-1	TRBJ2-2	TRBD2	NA	TGCAGCGTTGAAGTAGCGGGAGGGGCCACCGGGGAGCTGTTTTTT	CSVEVAGGATGELFF
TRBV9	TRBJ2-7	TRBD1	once	TGTGCCAGCAGCTTTCGGACAGGGAGCGAGCAGTACTTC	CASSFRTGSEQYF
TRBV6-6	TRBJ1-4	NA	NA	TGTGCCAGCAGTTACCTAATAACTAATGAAAAACTGTTTTTT	CASSYLITNEKLFF
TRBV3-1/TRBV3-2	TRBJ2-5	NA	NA	TGTGCCAGCAGTCGGTACGGGGGAAACCAAGAGACCCAGTACTTC	CASSRYGGNQETQYF
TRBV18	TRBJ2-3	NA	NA	TGTGCCAGCTTACTTAGCGGCACAGATACGCAGTATTTT	CASLLSGTDTQYF
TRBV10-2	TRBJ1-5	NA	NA	TGCGCCAGCAGGGCCGACATCGGCAATCAGCCCCAGCATTTT	CASRADIGNQPQHF
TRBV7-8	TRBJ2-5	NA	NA	TGTGCCAGCAGCTTAGCGGCTAGCGAGGAGACCCAGTACTTC	CASSLAASEETQYF
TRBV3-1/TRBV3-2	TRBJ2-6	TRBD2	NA	TGTGCCAGCAGCCGACTGGCTAGCGGGACTGAATCTGGGGCCAACGTCCTGACTTTC	CASSRLASGTESGANVLTF
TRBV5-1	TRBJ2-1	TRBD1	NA	TGCGCCAGCAGAAGCGTACAGGGGGCGAATGAGCAGTTCTTC	CASRSVQGANEQFF
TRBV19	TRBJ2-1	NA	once	TGTGCCAGTAGAGAAGGGGGGTTCGGTCACAATGAGCAGTTCTTC	CASREGGFGHNEQFF
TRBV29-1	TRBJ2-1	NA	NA	TGCAGCGTTGTTGGGGGCGCGGACAATGAGCAGTTCTTC	CSVVGGADNEQFF
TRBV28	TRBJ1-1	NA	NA	TGTGCCAGCACCCGAGGAGGCTGGGGCACTGAAGCTTTCTTT	CASTRGGWGTEAFF
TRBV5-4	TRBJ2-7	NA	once	TGTGCCAGCAGCTTGTACGGGTTTTTCGAGCAGTACTTC	CASSLYGFFEQYF
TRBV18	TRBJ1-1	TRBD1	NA	TGTGCCAGTTCACCAAGGACAGGGGTTCCTATGAACACTGAAGCTTTCTTT	CASSPRTGVPMNTEAFF
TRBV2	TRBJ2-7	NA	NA	TGTGCCAGCAGTGAGGAAGGCGGGATCTGGTACGAGCAGTACTTC	CASSEEGGIWYEQYF
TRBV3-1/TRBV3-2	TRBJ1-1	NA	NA	TGTGCCAGCAGCCAAGTGGTCTTGGCTGAAGCTTTCTTT	CASSQVVLAEAFF
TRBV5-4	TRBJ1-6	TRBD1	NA	TGTGCCAGCAGCTCGACGTCAGGGGGGAATTCACCCCTCCACTTT	CASSSTSGGNSPLHF
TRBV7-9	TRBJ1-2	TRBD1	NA	TGTGCCAGCAGCTTGCAGGGGGATGGCTACACCTTC	CASSLQGDGYTF
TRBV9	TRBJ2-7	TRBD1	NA	TGTGCCAGCAGCCCAGGGGACAGCTCCTACGAGCAGTACTTC	CASSPGDSSYEQYF
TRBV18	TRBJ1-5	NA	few	TGTGCCAGCTCACCGGCCCCCCGTCAGCCCCAGCATTTT	CASSPAPRQPQHF
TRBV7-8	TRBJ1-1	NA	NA	TGTGCCAGCAGCCGTGAGGGACTCTTTAACACTGAAGCTTTCTTT	CASSREGLFNTEAFF
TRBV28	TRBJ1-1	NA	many	TGTGCCAGCAGTTCCGGGGTAAGCACTGAAGCTTTCTTT	CASSSGVSTEAFF
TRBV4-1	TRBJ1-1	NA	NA	TGCGCCAGCAGCCAAGTTTTGAATACTGAAGCTTTCTTT	CASSQVLNTEAFF